This T cell receptor beta chain was captured by sequencing in a study of glioma-infiltrating T cells. General study results and limits: Tissue-blood divergence was below expectation in non-neoplastic patients, above in gliomas. Tissue and blood shared very few CDR3 sequences.

The iRepertoire nested amplicon-rescue multiplex PCR amplified TCR alpha and beta CDR3s from RNA. Input was roughly 100-450 ng of tissue mRNA or PBMC total RNA. TCRdb re-called the multiplex PCR reads with MiXCR, one entry per CDR3 protein. The table records 150,000 or so distinct CDR3 sequences, roughly two fifths of them present only once. Germline V gene data show CDR1 as DFQATT and CDR2 as SNEGSKA (reference sequence). Between the trimmed V and J ends, which lost 5 bases and 3 bases, there was a span of 14 bases. CDR3 length: 13 amino acids. There are many counts of this clonotype. Antigen specificity is unknown.

What was sequenced was glioma tissue, nonneoplastic brain tissue, or PBMCs (not recorded which). This TCR was sampled from a human donor with low-grade glioma or glioblastoma, undergoing nonglioma brain surgery, or in good health (not recorded which). The chain carries TRBV20-1 and TRBJ2-7; D not resolved. The CDR3 DNA follows: TGCAGTGCTCAACCGGGCGGATTCTACGAGCAGTACTTC. Translating it yields CSAQPGGFYEQYF.